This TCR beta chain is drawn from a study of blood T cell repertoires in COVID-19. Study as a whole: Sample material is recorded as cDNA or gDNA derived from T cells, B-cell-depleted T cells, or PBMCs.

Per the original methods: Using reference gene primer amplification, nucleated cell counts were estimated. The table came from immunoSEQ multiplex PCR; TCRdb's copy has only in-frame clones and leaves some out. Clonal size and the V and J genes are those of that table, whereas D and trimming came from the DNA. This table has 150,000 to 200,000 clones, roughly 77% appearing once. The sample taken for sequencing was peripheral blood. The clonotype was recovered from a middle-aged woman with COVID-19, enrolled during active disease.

CDR3 sequence reads: CASSQGPLQGGNIQYF. CDR3 DNA: TGTGCCAGCAGCCAAGGCCCCCTACAGGGGGGAAACATTCAGTACTTC. The chain joins TRBV4-2 to TRBJ2-4; 8 bases map to TRBD1. Germline CDR1 reads LGHNA; CDR2 reads YNFKEQ. The V and J ends lost 1 base and 6 bases, in that order; junction bases with no gene match: 8. The CDR3 is 16 amino acids.